This T cell receptor (beta chain) derives from a study of T cells in Graves' hyperthyroidism and ophthalmopathy. The V end was cut by 0 bases, the J end by 5 bases, with 0 bases between. CDR3 length: 11 residues. Authors of the study amplified TCR beta CDR3 regions from RNA transcripts. In the first-round RT-PCR of the TCR CDR3, the HTBI primer set was used. In TCRdb, the multiplex PCR reads were re-called with MiXCR into one record per CDR3 protein. This table has about half a million distinct CDR3 sequences, about 16% appearing once. This clonotype was observed many times. The V and J genes are TRBV12-3 or TRBV12-4 and TRBJ2-3; D is unclear. The receptor was derived from a woman younger than 45 with Graves' ophthalmopathy. The sample taken for sequencing was blood. This CDR3 reads CASSLADTQYF. As DNA, the CDR3 is TGTGCCAGCAGTTTAGCAGATACGCAGTATTTT.